Below are 13 T cell receptor beta chains sequenced from a single sample in a study of post-analysis software for immune sequencing data. Study-level results: A handful of TRBV segments were more frequent in patients than controls; TRBV5-6, TRBV5-1 and TRBV20-1 belonged to this group.

Built from TCR beta cDNA, the libraries had unique molecular identifiers in them. TCRdb independently ran MiXCR on the PCR reads; one entry per CDR3 protein. Of hundreds of thousands of distinct CDR3 sequences listed, just under 30% are singletons. The antigens for these receptors are not known. The sequencing input was blood. The receptors shown here come from a girl aged 10 to 17 with multiple sclerosis.

The V call is TRBV10-3, the J call TRBJ2-7; TRBD2 might be the D (6 bases). V was trimmed by 6 bases and J by 0 bases, leaving 12 bases between them. CDR1 and CDR2 (germline): ENHRY, SYGVKD. The CDR3 has 14 amino acids. This CDR3 reads CAISSTGSSYEQYF. CDR3 sequence (DNA): TGTGCCATCAGCTCCACCGGGAGCTCCTACGAGCAGTACTTC.

A note on this clonotype: One end of the junction does not line up with germline, which may come from a read error. V usage is TRBV7-9 and J usage is TRBJ2-1; D remains unclear. The germline V gene has CDR1 SEHNR and CDR2 FQNEAQ (reference sequence). The CDR3 covers 12 residues. The CDR3 nucleotides read TGTGCCAGCAGCTCCCCCTACAATAAGCAGTTCTTC. It codes for CASSSPYNKQFF.

This clonotype was detected once. In DNA form, the CDR3 reads TGTGCCAGCAGCTCCCCGGGCAGCTACTTTAAAGAGACCCAGTACTTC. Amino acid sequence: CASSSPGSYFKETQYF. The chain carries TRBV7-9 and TRBJ2-5; D remains ambiguous. The CDR3 is 16 amino acids. In germline, CDR1 is SEHNR, CDR2 FQNEAQ (reference sequence). V was clipped by 4 bases and J by 3 bases, with 18 bases between them.

The chain combines TRBV4-1 with TRBJ2-2, with a tentative D call TRBD1 (6 bases). Trimming left V 4 bases short and J 4 bases short, with 13 bases between. The CDR3 runs 15 residues. The germline CDR1 and CDR2 sequences are MGHRA and YSYEKL. The CDR3 DNA reads as TGCGCCAGCAGCCCGCAGGGGCCGGGCACCGGGGAGCTGTTTTTT. Protein product: CASSPQGPGTGELFF.

Worth noting for this clonotype: A much larger clone is a single base away; this may be a read error. The chain has TRBV5-1 and TRBJ2-3, with 11 bases lining up with TRBD2. This CDR3 has 13 residues. Trimming took 10 bases from V and 3 from J; bases not matched to a gene: 4. CDR1 SGHRS and CDR2 YFSETQ come from the germline V gene. CDR3 nucleotide sequence: TGCGCCGGGAGGACTAGCGGGACAGATACGCAGTATTTT. Its protein is CAGRTSGTDTQYF.

This clonotype was seen a handful of times. At one end, the junction sequence differs from germline, possibly due to a read error. The gene calls are TRBV3-1 and TRBJ1-5, with 9 bases matching TRBD1. In germline, CDR1 is LGHDT, CDR2 YNNKEL (reference sequence). The CDR3 is 16 residues long. CDR3 sequence (DNA): TGTGCCAGCAGCCAGCACCCGGGACAGGGTAATCGGCCCCAGCATTTT. Its protein product is CASSQHPGQGNRPQHF.

This clonotype was detected a few times. The chain employs TRBV7-2 and TRBJ1-5, with 7 bases that match TRBD1. V shed 5 bases, J shed 5 bases, and the junction held 9 bases outside the gene matches. CDR1 SGHTA and CDR2 FQGNSA come from the germline V gene. This CDR3 comprises 15 residues. The CDR3 region has the DNA TGTGCCAGCAGCGCTACCAGGGGGAAGGATCAGCCCCAGCATTTT. Its protein is CASSATRGKDQPQHF.

This clonotype was counted a few times. The V gene is TRBV4-3, the J gene TRBJ2-7; 8 bases map to TRBD1. V was pared by 0 bases and J by 2 bases, with 3 bases of the junction left unmatched. The germline CDR1 and CDR2 sequences are LGHNA and YSLEER. The CDR3 extends over 15 amino acids. Here the CDR3 reads CASSQETGGTYEQYF. For the CDR3, the DNA is TGCGCCAGCAGCCAAGAAACAGGGGGAACCTACGAGCAGTACTTC.

This clonotype appeared a few times. V is TRBV15 and J is TRBJ2-5, with 7 bases aligning to TRBD1. The end of the DNA is better explained by TRBJ2-7, so the J call may be wrong. CDR1 and CDR2 (germline): LNHNV, YYDKDF (reference sequence). CDR3 length: 16 residues. The DNA for the CDR3 is TGTGCCACCAGCAGAACATGGGACAGACATAACTACGAGCAGTACTTC. Amino acid sequence: CATSRTWDRHNYEQYF.

This clonotype has a handful of counts. This sequence joins TRBV5-1 and TRBJ2-1, with a possible D match to TRBD2 (7 bases). V was trimmed by 6 bases and J by 9 bases, leaving 16 bases between them. Germline CDR1 and CDR2: SGHRS and YFSETQ. The CDR3 has 13 residues. CDR3 coding DNA: TGCGCCAGCACCGGAGCAGGGGAGGGTGAGCAGTTCTTC. It translates to CASTGAGEGEQFF.

This CDR3 reads CASTTSPAVELDTQYF. Here the CDR3 DNA reads TGTGCCAGCACCACCTCTCCTGCCGTAGAGCTAGATACGCAGTATTTT. The genes are TRBV6-5 and TRBJ2-3; D uncertain. The germline V gene encodes CDR1 MNHEY and CDR2 SVGAGI. This CDR3 has 16 residues. The ends were cut back, 7 bases at V and 5 bases at J, with 22 bases in the middle.

This clonotype was picked up a small number of times. V and J are TRBV27 and TRBJ2-7; TRBD2 matches 11 bases. Per the germline V gene, CDR1 is MNHEY and CDR2 is SMNVEV (reference sequence). The CDR3 covers 16 residues. V lost 6 bases to trimming and J lost 6 bases; unmatched junction nucleotides: 13. CDR3 DNA: TGTGCCAGCAGCTCCCGCTCACTAGCGGGAGACTCCGAGCAGTACTTC. Translation gives CASSSRSLAGDSEQYF.

The sample holds a few counts of this clonotype. The rearrangement joins TRBV6-1 to TRBJ1-6, with D possibly matching TRBD1 (6 bases). V dropped 8 bases and J dropped 0 bases, with 20 bases sitting between them. Germline V gene lookup returns CDR1 MNHNS and CDR2 SASEGT. This CDR3 spans 18 amino acids. The CDR3 spells CASGRPGQSFSYNSPLHF. In nucleotides, the CDR3 is TGTGCCAGCGGCCGACCGGGACAAAGCTTCTCCTATAATTCACCCCTCCACTTT.